This T cell receptor (beta chain) was sequenced for a study of Ad26.COV2.S vaccination and SARS-CoV-2 variants. For the study at large: Intramuscular Ad26.COV2.S doses were given once or twice, 56 days apart.

TCRdb's table, derived via immunoSEQ multiplex PCR, lists solely in-frame clones and lacks some. This table holds hundreds of thousands of clones, about 85% found once. The CDR3 totals 15 residues. The germline V gene encodes CDR1 SGDLS and CDR2 YYNGEE. V dropped 2 bases and J dropped 6; count of bases not matched to a gene: 10. Specified treatment: over 15 received Ad26.COV2.S at low or high dose, single or two shots; about 5 received placebo; per-sample allocation not given. Material that was analyzed had been drawn on day 63 after the first vaccine or placebo injection. Concerning this clone itself: Other DNA sequences in the sample encode the same CDR3.

The sequenced sample was peripheral blood, obtained in a trial of Ad26.COV2.S vaccine versus placebo. This receptor was obtained from a person aged 18 to 59 who received the Ad26.COV2.S COVID-19 vaccine or a placebo. The chain has TRBV9 and TRBJ2-7; TRBD2 matches at 8 bases. CDR3 bases: TGTGCCAGCAGCGTTGGTCCAGCGGGGGTTCGCGAGCAGTACTTC. Encoded protein: CASSVGPAGVREQYF.